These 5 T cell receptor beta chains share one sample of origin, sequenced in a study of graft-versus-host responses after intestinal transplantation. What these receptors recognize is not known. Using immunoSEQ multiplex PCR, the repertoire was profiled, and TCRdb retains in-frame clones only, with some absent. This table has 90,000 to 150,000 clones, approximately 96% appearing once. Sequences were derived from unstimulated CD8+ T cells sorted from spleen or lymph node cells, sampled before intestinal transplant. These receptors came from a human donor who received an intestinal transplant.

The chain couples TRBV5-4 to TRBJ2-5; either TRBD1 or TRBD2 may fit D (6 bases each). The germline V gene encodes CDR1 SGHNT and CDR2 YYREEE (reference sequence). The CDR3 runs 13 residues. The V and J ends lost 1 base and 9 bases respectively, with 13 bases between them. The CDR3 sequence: CASSLRGTPAQYF. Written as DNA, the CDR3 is TGTGCCAGCAGCTTGAGGGGGACTCCGGCCCAGTACTTC.

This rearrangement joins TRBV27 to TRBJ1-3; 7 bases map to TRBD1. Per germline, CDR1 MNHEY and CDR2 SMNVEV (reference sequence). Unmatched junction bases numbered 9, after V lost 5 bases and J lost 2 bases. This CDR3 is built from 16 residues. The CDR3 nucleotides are TGTGCCAGCAGTCCATACACAGGGGTGGCTGGAAACACCATATATTTT. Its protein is CASSPYTGVAGNTIYF.

CDR3 sequence (DNA): TGTGCCAGCAGGAACAACCCCCAGGGGGTCGTCAATGAGCAGTTCTTC. Its protein is CASRNNPQGVVNEQFF. The rearrangement links TRBV27 to TRBJ2-1; 7 bases are a match to TRBD1. V lost 6 bases, J lost 6 bases, and 14 bases stayed unmatched. The CDR3 is made up of 16 amino acids. CDR1 is MNHEY, CDR2 SMNVEV, per germline (reference sequence).

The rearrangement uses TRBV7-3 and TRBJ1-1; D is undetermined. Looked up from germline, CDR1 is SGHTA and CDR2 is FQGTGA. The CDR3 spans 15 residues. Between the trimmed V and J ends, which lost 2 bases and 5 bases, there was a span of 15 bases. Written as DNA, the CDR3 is TGTGCCAGCAGCTTATATAAAGTAGGGCCAACTGAAGCTTTCTTT. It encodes CASSLYKVGPTEAFF.

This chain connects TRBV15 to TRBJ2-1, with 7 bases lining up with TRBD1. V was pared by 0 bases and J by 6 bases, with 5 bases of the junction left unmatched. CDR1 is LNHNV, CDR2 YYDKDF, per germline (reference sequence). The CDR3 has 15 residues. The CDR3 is CATSRDRDSINEQFF. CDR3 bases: TGTGCCACCAGCAGAGATCGGGACAGCATCAATGAGCAGTTCTTC. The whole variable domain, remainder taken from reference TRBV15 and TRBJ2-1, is DAMVIQNPRYQVTQFGKPVTLSCSQTLNHNVMYWYQQKSSQAPKLLFHYYDKDFNNEADTPDNFQSRRPNTSFCFLDIRSPGLGDTAMYLCATSRDRDSINEQFFGPGTRLTVL.